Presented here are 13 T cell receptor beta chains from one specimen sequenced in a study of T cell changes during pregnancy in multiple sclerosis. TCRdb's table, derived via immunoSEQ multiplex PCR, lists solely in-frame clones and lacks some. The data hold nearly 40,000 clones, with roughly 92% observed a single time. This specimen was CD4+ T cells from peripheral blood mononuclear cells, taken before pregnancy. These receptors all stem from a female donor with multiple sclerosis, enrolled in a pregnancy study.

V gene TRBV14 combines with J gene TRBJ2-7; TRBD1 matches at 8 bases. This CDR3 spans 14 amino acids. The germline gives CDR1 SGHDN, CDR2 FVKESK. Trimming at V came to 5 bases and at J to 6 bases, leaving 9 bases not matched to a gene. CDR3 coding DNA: TGTGCCAGCAGCACCCTAGGACAGGGCAGCGAGCAGTACTTC. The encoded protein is CASSTLGQGSEQYF.

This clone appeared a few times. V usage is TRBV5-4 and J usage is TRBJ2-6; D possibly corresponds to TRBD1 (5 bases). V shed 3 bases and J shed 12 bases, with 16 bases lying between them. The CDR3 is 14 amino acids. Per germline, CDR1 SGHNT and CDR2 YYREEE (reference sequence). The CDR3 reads CASSSKTEVGVLTF. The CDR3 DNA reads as TGTGCCAGCAGCTCCAAGACAGAGGTAGGCGTCCTGACTTTC.

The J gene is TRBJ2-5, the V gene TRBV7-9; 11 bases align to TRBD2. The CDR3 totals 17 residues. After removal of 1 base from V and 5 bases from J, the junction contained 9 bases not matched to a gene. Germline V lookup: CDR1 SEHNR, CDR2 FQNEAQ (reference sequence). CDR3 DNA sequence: TGTGCCAGCAGCTTAGGAAGTACTAGCGGGAGATCTGAGACCCAGTACTTC. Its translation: CASSLGSTSGRSETQYF.

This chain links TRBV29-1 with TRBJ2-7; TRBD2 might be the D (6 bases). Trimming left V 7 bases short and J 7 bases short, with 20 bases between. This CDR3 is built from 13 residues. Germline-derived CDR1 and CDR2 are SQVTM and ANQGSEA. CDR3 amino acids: CSAGLGVPGEQYF. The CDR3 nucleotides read TGCAGCGCGGGACTGGGGGTCCCTGGGGAGCAGTACTTC.

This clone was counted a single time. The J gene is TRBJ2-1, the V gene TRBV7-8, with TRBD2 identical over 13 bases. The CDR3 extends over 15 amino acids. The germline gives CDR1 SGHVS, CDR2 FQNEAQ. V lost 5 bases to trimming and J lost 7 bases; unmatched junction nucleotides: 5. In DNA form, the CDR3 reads TGTGCCAGCAGCGAAAGACTAGCGGGAGGTAATGAGCAGTTCTTC. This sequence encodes CASSERLAGGNEQFF.

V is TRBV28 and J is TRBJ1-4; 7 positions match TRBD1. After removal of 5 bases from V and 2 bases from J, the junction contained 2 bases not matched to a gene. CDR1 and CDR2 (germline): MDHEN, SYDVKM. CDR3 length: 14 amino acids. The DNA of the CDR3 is TGTGCCAGCAGTCAACAGGGGACTAATGAAAAACTGTTTTTT. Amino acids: CASSQQGTNEKLFF.

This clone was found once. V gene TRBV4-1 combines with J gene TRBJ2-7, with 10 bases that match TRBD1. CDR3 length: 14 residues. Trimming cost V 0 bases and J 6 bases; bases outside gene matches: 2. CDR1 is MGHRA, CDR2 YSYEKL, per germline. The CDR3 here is CASSQDGDRGEQYF. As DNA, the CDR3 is TGCGCCAGCAGCCAAGATGGGGACAGGGGCGAGCAGTACTTC.

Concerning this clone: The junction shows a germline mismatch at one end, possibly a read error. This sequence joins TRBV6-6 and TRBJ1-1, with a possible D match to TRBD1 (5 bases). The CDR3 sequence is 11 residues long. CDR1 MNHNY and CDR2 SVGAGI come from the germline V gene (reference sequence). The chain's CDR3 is CASSQQTGGYF. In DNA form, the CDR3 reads TGTGCCAGCAGCCAACAAACAGGAGGGTACTTT.

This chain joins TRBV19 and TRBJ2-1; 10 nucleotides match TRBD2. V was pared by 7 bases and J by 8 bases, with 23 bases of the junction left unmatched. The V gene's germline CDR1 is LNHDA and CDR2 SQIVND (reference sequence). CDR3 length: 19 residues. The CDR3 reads CASTSPLGRSGRARDEQFF. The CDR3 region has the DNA TGTGCCAGTACCTCACCCCTGGGGAGGAGCGGGAGGGCCAGGGATGAGCAGTTCTTC.

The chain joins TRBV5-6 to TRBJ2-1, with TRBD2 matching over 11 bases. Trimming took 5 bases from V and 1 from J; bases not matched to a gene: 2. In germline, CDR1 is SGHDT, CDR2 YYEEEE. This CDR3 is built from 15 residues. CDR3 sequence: CASRPSGRSYNEQFF. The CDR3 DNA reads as TGTGCCAGCAGACCTAGCGGGAGGTCCTACAATGAGCAGTTCTTC.

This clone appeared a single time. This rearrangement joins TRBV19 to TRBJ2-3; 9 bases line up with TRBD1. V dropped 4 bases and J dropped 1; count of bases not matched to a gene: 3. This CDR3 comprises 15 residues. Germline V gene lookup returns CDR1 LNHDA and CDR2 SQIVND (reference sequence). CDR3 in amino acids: CASSRRQGGTDTQYF. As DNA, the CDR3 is TGTGCCAGTAGTAGAAGACAGGGGGGCACAGATACGCAGTATTTT.

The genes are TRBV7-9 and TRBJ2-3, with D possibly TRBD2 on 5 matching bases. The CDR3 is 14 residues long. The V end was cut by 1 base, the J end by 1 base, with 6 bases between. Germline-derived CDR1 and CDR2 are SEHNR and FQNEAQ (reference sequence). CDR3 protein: CASSLVGGTDTQYF. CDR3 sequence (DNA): TGTGCCAGCAGCTTAGTGGGAGGCACAGATACGCAGTATTTT.

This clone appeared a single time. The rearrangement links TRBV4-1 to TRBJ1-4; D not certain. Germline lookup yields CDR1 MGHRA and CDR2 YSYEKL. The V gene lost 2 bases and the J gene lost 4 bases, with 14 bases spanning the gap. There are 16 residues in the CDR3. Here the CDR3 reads CASSQPNPEGNEKLFF. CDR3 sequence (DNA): TGCGCCAGCAGCCAACCTAACCCCGAGGGTAATGAAAAACTGTTTTTT.